This T cell receptor beta chain was retrieved from a study of blood T cell repertoires in COVID-19. V was shortened by 7 bases and J by 6 bases, with 13 bases between the two germline ends. Germline values: CDR1 MDHEN, CDR2 SYDVKM. CDR3 length: 13 residues. Measured with immunoSEQ multiplex PCR; TCRdb has only the in-frame clones, and not every one. Of 250,000 or so clones in the sample, 84% were seen once. Sequenced: peripheral blood. The chain employs TRBV28 and TRBJ1-5; D perhaps matches TRBD1 (6 bases). This TCR was sampled from a middle-aged woman who had recovered from COVID-19. CDR3 nucleotides: TGTGCCAGCATCACCGTAGGGGGTCAGCCCCAGCATTTT. Residues: CASITVGGQPQHF.